This TCR beta chain is from a study of tumor and adjacent non-tumor tissue in lung cancer. With regard to this clonotype: The CDR3 carries no conserved terminal phenylalanine or tryptophan, so it likely arises from a read error.

This sample's RNA came from whole unsorted tissue. Distant lung tissue was collected more than 3 cm away from the tumor edge. A modified ARM-PCR protocol with three rounds of nested PCR amplified TCRbeta. TCRdb recomputed calls from the multiplex PCR reads with MiXCR, one row per CDR3 protein. This sample has under 85,000 distinct CDR3 sequences, with over 65% found just once. Between the trimmed V and J ends, which lost 2 bases and 5 bases, there was a span of 12 bases. CDR3 length equals 14 residues. Germline V gene data show CDR1 as MNHEY and CDR2 as SVGAGI. This chain uses TRBV6-5 with TRBJ1-1; D is ambiguous. The sequencing input was distant non-tumor lung tissue. The origin of this receptor is a man between 65 and 85 years old with non-small cell lung cancer. The CDR3 DNA sequence: TGTGCCAGCAGTTACAGCGCCTCGAGGACTGAAGCTTTCTAT. Translating gives CASSYSASRTEAFY.